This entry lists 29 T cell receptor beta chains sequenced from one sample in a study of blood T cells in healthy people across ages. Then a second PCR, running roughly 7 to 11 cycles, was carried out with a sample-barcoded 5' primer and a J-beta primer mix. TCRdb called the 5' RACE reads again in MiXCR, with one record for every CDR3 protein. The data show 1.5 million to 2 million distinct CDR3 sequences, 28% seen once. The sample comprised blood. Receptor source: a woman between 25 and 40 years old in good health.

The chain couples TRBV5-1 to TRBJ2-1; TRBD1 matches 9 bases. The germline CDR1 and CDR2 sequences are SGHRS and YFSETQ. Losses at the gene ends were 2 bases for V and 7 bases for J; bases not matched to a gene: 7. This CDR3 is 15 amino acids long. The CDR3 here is CASSFRDRVENEQFF. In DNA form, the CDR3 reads TGCGCCAGCAGCTTCCGGGACAGGGTTGAAAATGAGCAGTTCTTC.

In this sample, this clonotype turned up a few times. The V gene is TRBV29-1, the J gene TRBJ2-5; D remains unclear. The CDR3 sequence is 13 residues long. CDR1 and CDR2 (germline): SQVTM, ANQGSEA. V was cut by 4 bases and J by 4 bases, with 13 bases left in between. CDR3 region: CSVAGRTRETQYF. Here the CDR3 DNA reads TGCAGCGTTGCCGGGCGGACGAGAGAGACCCAGTACTTC.

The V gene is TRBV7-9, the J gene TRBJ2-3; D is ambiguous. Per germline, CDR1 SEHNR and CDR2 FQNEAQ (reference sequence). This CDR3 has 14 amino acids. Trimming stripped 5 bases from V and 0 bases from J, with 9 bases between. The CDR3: CASSPMTSTDTQYF. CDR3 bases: TGTGCCAGCAGCCCTATGACTAGCACAGATACGCAGTATTTT. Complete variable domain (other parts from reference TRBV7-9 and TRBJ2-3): DTGVSQNPRHKITKRGQNVTFRCDPISEHNRLYWYRQTLGQGPEFLTYFQNEAQLEKSRLLSDRFSAERPKGSFSTLEIQRTEQGDSAMYLCASSPMTSTDTQYFGPGTRLTVL.

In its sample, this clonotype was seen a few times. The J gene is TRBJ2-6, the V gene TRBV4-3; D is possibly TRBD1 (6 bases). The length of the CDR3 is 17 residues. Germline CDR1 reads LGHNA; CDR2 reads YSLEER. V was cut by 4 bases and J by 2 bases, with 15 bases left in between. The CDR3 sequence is CASSLSDSFAGANVLTF. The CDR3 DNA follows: TGCGCCAGCAGCCTGTCGGACAGTTTCGCTGGGGCCAACGTCCTGACTTTC.

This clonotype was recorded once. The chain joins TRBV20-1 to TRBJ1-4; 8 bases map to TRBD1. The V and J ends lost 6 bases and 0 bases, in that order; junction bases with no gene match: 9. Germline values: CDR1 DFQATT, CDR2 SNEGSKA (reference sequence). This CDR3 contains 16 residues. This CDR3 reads CSALRGQGSTNEKLFF. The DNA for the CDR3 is TGCAGTGCCCTTCGAGGACAGGGCTCAACTAATGAAAAACTGTTTTTT.

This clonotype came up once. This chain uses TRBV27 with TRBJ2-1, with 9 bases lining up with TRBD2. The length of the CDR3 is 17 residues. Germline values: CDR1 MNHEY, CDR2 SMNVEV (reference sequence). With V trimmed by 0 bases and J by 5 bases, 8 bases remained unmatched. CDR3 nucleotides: TGTGCCAGCAGTTTATCGGGGGTGACTAGCGGACACAATGAGCAGTTCTTC. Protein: CASSLSGVTSGHNEQFF.

Here the CDR3 reads CATRDPTRGNEQFF. The CDR3 nucleotides read TGTGCCACCAGGGATCCAACCCGGGGCAATGAGCAGTTCTTC. The gene calls are TRBV24-1 and TRBJ2-1; tentatively, D is TRBD2 (5 bases). Trimming cost V 7 bases and J 6 bases, with 15 bases left between them. The CDR3 runs 14 residues. Germline V CDR1 and CDR2: KGHDR, SFDVKD.

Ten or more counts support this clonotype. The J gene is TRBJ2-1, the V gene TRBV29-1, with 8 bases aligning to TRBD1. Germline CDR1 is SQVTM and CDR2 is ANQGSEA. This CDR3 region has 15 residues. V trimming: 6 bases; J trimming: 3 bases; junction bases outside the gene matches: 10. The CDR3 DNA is TGCAGCGTCCCTCGCGGGACAGGAGGCTACAATGAGCAGTTCTTC. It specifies CSVPRGTGGYNEQFF.

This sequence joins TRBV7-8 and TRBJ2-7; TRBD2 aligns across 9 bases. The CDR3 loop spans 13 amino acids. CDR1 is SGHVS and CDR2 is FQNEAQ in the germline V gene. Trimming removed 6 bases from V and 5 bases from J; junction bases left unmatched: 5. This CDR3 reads CASRGTSSDEQYF. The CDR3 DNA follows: TGTGCCAGCAGGGGGACTAGCTCGGACGAGCAGTACTTC. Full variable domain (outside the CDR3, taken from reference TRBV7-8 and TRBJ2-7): GAGVSQSPRYKVAKRGQDVALRCDPISGHVSLFWYQQALGQGPEFLTYFQNEAQLDKSGLPSDRFFAERPEGSVSTLKIQRTQQEDSAVYLCASRGTSSDEQYFGPGTRLTVT.

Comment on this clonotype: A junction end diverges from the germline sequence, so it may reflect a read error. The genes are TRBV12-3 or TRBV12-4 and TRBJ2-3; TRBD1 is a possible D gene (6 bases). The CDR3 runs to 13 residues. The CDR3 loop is CAGSRDNTDAQYF. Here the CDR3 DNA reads TGTGCCGGCAGCCGGGACAACACAGATGCGCAGTATTTT.

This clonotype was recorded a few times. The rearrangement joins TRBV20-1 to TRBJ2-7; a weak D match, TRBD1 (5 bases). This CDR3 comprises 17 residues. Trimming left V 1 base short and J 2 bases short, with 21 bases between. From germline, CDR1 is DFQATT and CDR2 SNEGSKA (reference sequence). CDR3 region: CSARGSPQGVAAYEQYF. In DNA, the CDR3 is TGCAGTGCTAGAGGCTCACCTCAAGGGGTGGCGGCCTACGAGCAGTACTTC.

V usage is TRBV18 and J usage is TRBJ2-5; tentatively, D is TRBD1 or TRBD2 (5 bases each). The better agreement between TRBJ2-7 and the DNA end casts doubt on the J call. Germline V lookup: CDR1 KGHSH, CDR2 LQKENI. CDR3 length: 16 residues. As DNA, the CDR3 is TGTGCCAGCTCATGGGGGTTCGGGACGGTGACCTACGAGCAGTACTTC. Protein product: CASSWGFGTVTYEQYF.

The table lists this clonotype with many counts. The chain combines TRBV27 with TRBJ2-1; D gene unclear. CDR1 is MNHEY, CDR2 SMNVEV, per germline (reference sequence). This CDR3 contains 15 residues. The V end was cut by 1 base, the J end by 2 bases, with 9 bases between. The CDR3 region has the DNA TGTGCCAGCAGTTTATTAGGCGGTACCTACAATGAGCAGTTCTTC. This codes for CASSLLGGTYNEQFF.

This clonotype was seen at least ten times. CDR3 nucleotides: TGTGCCAGCAGCTTGGGGTGGACAGGAGGCCAAGAGACCCAGTACTTC. Translation gives CASSLGWTGGQETQYF. The genes are TRBV5-6 and TRBJ2-5; 7 bases are a match to TRBD1. Trimming cost V 0 bases and J 1 base; bases outside gene matches: 6. The CDR3 length is 16 residues. Germline lookup yields CDR1 SGHDT and CDR2 YYEEEE.

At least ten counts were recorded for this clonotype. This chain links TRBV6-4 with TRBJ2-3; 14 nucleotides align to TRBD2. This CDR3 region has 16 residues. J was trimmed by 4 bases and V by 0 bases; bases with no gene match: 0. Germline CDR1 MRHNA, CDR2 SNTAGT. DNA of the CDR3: TGTGCCAGCAGTGACTCGACTAGCGGGGGGGCAGATACGCAGTATTTT. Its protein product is CASSDSTSGGADTQYF.

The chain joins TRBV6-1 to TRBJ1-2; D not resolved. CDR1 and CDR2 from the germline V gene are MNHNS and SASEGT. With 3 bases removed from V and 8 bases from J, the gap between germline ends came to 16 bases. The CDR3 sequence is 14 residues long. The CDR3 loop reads CASSDRADPWGYTF. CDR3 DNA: TGTGCCAGCAGTGATCGAGCGGATCCTTGGGGCTACACCTTC.

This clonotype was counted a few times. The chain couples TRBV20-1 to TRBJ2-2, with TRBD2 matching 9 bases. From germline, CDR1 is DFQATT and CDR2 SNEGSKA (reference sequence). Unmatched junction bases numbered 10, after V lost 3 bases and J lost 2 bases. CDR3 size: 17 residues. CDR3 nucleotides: TGCAGTGCTAGTGTGACTAGCGGAGGTTTCAACACCGGGGAGCTGTTTTTT. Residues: CSASVTSGGFNTGELFF.

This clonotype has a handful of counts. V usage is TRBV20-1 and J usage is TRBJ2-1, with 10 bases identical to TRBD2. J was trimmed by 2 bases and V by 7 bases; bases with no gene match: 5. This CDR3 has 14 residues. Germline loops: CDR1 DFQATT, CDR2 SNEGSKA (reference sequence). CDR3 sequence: CSVPGTSAYNEQFF. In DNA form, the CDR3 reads TGCAGTGTCCCCGGGACTAGCGCCTACAATGAGCAGTTCTTC.

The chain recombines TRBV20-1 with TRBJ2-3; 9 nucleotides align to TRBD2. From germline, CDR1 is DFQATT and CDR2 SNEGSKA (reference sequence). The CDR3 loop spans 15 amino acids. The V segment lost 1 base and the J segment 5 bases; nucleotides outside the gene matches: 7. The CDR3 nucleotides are TGCAGTGCTAGAGGGACAGCGGGGGGCCAAGATACGCAGTATTTT. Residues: CSARGTAGGQDTQYF.

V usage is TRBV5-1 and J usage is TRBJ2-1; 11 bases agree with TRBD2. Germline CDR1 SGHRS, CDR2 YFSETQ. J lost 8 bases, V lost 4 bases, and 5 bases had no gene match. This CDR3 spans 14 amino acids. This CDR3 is CASSATSGKDEQFF. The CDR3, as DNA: TGCGCCAGCAGCGCGACTAGCGGGAAGGATGAGCAGTTCTTC.

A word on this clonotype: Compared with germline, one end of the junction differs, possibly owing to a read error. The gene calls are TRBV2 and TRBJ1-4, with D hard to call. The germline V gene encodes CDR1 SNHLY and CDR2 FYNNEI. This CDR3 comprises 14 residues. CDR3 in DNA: TGTGCCAGCAGTGAACGGCGATCTAATGAAAAACCGTTTTTT. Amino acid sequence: CASSERRSNEKPFF.

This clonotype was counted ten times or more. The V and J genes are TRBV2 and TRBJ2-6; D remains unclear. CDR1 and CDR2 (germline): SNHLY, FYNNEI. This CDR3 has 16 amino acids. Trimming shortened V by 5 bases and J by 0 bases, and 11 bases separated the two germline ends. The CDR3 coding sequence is TGTGCCAGCAGTTCGACCTTTATCTCTGGGGCCAACGTCCTGACTTTC. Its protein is CASSSTFISGANVLTF.

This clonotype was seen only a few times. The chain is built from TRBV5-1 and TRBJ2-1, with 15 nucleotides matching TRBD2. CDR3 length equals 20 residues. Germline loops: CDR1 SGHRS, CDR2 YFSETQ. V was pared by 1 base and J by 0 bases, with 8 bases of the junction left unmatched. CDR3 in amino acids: CASSLRLGTSGRSSYNEQFF. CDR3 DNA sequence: TGCGCCAGCAGCTTGAGATTAGGGACTAGCGGGAGGAGCTCCTACAATGAGCAGTTCTTC.

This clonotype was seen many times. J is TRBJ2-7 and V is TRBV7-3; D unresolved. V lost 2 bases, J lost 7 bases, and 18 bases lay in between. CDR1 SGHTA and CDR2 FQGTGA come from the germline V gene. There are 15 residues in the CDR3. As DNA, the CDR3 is TGTGCCAGCAGCTTACTAAGGGTTGCGTCGCAGGAGCAGTACTTC. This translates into CASSLLRVASQEQYF. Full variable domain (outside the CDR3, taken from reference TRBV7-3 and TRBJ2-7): GAGVSQTPSNKVTEKGKYVELRCDPISGHTALYWYRQSLGQGPEFLIYFQGTGAADDSGLPNDRFFAVRPEGSVSTLKIQRTERGDSAVYLCASSLLRVASQEQYFGPGTRLTVT.

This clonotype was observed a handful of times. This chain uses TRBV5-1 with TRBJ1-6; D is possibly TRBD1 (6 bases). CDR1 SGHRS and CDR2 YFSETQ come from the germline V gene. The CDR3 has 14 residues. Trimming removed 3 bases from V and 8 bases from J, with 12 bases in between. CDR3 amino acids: CASSSGQPDSPLHF. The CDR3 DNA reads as TGCGCCAGCAGCTCTGGACAGCCCGATTCACCCCTCCACTTT. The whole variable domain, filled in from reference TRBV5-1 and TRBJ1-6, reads KAGVTQTPRYLIKTRGQQVTLSCSPISGHRSVSWYQQTPGQGLQFLFEYFSETQRNKGNFPGRFSGRQFSNSRSEMNVSTLELGDSALYLCASSSGQPDSPLHFGNGTRLTVT.

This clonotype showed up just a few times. The DNA for the CDR3 is TGTGCCAGCAGCCGCGCTAGACCTCCCTACGAGCAGTACTTC. Translation: CASSRARPPYEQYF. V and J are TRBV14 and TRBJ2-7; D call uncertain. The V end lost 4 bases, the J end lost 2 bases, and 12 bases lay between the germline ends. Germline CDR1 and CDR2: SGHDN and FVKESK. The length of the CDR3 is 14 residues. The variable domain in full, with the rest retrieved from reference TRBV14 and TRBJ2-7, is EAGVTQFPSHSVIEKGQTVTLRCDPISGHDNLYWYRRVMGKEIKFLLHFVKESKQDESGMPNNRFLAERTGGTYSTLKVQPAELEDSGVYFCASSRARPPYEQYFGPGTRLTVT.

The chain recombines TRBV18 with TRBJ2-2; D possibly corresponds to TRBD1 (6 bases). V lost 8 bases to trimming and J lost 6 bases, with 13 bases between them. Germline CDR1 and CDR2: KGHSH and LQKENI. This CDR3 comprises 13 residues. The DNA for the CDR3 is TGTGCCAGCGGACTCGACAGGCCCGGGGAGCTGTTTTTT. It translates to CASGLDRPGELFF. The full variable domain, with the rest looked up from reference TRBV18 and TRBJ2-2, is NAGVMQNPRHLVRRRGQEARLRCSPMKGHSHVYWYRQLPEEGLKFMVYLQKENIIDESGMPKERFSAEFPKEGPSILRIQQVVRGDSAAYFCASGLDRPGELFFGEGSRLTVL.

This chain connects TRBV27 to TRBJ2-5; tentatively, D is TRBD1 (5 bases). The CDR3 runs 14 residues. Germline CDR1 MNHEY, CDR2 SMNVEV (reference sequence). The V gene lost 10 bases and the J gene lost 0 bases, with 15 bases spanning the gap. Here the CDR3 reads CANSRRQYQETQYF. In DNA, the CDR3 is TGTGCCAACAGCCGTCGACAGTACCAAGAGACCCAGTACTTC.

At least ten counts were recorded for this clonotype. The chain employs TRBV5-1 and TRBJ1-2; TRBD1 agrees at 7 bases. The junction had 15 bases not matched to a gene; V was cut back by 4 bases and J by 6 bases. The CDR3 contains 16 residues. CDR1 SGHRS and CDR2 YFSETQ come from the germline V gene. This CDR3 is CASSPNGYRGVDGYTF. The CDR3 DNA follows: TGCGCCAGCAGCCCAAACGGATACAGGGGAGTCGATGGCTACACCTTC.